Reported below is one T cell receptor (beta chain). These data come from a study of blood T cell repertoires in COVID-19. Study details: The study drew acute and convalescent COVID-19 samples from the United States, Italy and Spain. Sample material is recorded as cDNA or gDNA derived from T cells, B-cell-depleted T cells, or PBMCs.

Each participant's cohort was designated according to participant-reported clinical history. Either two negative PCRs, clearance, or symptom resolution qualified Cohort 3 donors as recovered. The germline V and J ends were trimmed by 8 bases and 2 bases, with 16 bases remaining between them. Germline lookup yields CDR1 SNHLY and CDR2 FYNNEI. The CDR3 covers 14 residues. Clones were read by immunoSEQ multiplex PCR, and TCRdb kept only the in-frame ones, dropping some. Among 230,000 or so clones, approximately 83% were seen once, and the ten largest hold around 3.6%. The chain links TRBV2 to TRBJ2-7; unclear D gene. The source is a man in his forties or fifties who had recovered from COVID-19. The sample consisted of PBMCs or T cells enriched from blood (not recorded which). CDR3 amino acids: CASVGAAGPYEQYF. CDR3 bases: TGTGCCAGCGTGGGCGCAGCAGGCCCCTACGAGCAGTACTTC.